This TCR beta chain originates from a study of beta chain features in type 1 diabetes. Study-level findings and limits: No resolution was reached here on whether HLA type influences TCRB rearrangement. Compared with healthy donors, patients appeared to share more similar naive, central memory and regulatory TCRB repertoires. Across all four CD4+ subsets, people with type 1 diabetes showed modestly shorter TCRB CDR3s.

The whole isolated RNA underwent reverse transcription, so sequencing captured expressed TCRB transcripts. Clones were read by immunoSEQ multiplex PCR, and TCRdb kept only the in-frame ones, dropping some. The sample lists 430,000 or so clones, about an eighth occurring once. Points on this clone: Antigen specificity is unknown. The same CDR3 also results from other DNA sequences found in this sample.

The authors took one heparinised blood draw, averaging roughly 120 mL, from each donor. This receptor was taken from a woman between 18 and 30 years old in good health. Sequencing used naive CD4+ T cells from blood.

The DNA for the CDR3 is TGTGCCAGCAGCTTAACAGGGTCCCACGAGCAGTACGTC. Translated: CASSLTGSHEQYV. The rearrangement joins TRBV7-9 to TRBJ2-7; the D gene is possibly TRBD1 (6 bases). Looked up from germline, CDR1 is SEHNR and CDR2 is FQNEAQ (reference sequence). The length of the CDR3 is 13 residues. Deletions cut 2 bases from V and 5 bases from J, with 10 bases between.